What follows are 9 T cell receptor beta chains derived from one specimen sequenced in a study of blood T cell repertoires in COVID-19. The protocol was immunoSEQ multiplex PCR, while the TCRdb copy is restricted to in-frame clones and leaves out a portion. The table lists about 100,000 clones, about 77% of them singletons. Sample: peripheral blood. The receptors here all came from a woman aged 70 to 79 with acute or convalescent COVID-19.

The rearrangement links TRBV30 to TRBJ2-3; D not resolved. The germline V gene has CDR1 GTSNPN and CDR2 SVGIG (reference sequence). V lost 5 bases to trimming and J lost 6 bases, with 9 bases between them. The CDR3 contains 11 residues. The CDR3 sequence is CAWARGDTQYF. As DNA, the CDR3 is TGTGCCTGGGCACGAGGTGATACGCAGTATTTT.

The chain couples TRBV3-1 (or the pseudogene TRBV3-2) to TRBJ2-3; the match to TRBD2 covers 15 bases. CDR1 LGHDT and CDR2 YNNKEL come from the germline V gene (reference sequence). The CDR3 consists of 19 residues. The ends lost 4 bases at V and 3 bases at J; junction bases unmatched: 11. CDR3 DNA sequence: TGTGCCAGCAGCCCTGGACTAGCGGGGGGGCCCTCAGATACAGATACGCAGTATTTT. Its translation: CASSPGLAGGPSDTDTQYF.

The chain uses TRBV2 and TRBJ1-3; 7 bases agree with TRBD1. The germline V gene encodes CDR1 SNHLY and CDR2 FYNNEI. This CDR3 comprises 18 residues. The V segment lost 10 bases and the J segment 4 bases; nucleotides outside the gene matches: 22. This chain's CDR3 is CATPAPGDDRATGNTIYF. CDR3 bases: TGTGCCACCCCAGCCCCCGGCGATGACAGGGCCACGGGAAACACCATATATTTT.

J is TRBJ1-5 and V is TRBV28, with a possible D match to TRBD1 (6 bases). There are 12 residues in the CDR3. Trimming took 7 bases from V and 4 from J, leaving 8 bases between them. Per germline, CDR1 MDHEN and CDR2 SYDVKM. The CDR3 nucleotides read TGTGCCAGCATTCAGGGGAATCAGCCCCAGCATTTT. This sequence encodes CASIQGNQPQHF. Supplemented by reference TRBV28 and TRBJ1-5, the full variable domain reads DVKVTQSSRYLVKRTGEKVFLECVQDMDHENMFWYRQDPGLGLRLIYFSYDVKMKEKGDIPEGYSVSREKKERFSLILESASTNQTSMYLCASIQGNQPQHFGDGTRLSIL.

The chain is built from TRBV3-1 (or the pseudogene TRBV3-2) and TRBJ2-1; D remains ambiguous. CDR1 is LGHDT and CDR2 is YNNKEL in the germline V gene (reference sequence). Trimming took off 3 bases at V and 0 bases at J, with 15 bases between the two ends. The CDR3 extends over 17 amino acids. CDR3 nucleotides: TGTGCCAGCAGCCAGTTCACCGGTGCCTTCTCCTACAATGAGCAGTTCTTC. Protein: CASSQFTGAFSYNEQFF.

This chain uses TRBV6-5 with TRBJ1-5, with D perhaps TRBD1 (5 bases). V lost 6 bases to trimming and J lost 7 bases, with 16 bases between them. Germline-derived CDR1 and CDR2 are MNHEY and SVGAGI. This CDR3 is 14 amino acids long. CDR3: CASRASGGRQPQHF. In DNA, the CDR3 is TGTGCCAGCAGGGCTTCCGGGGGAAGACAGCCCCAGCATTTT.

The gene calls are TRBV19 and TRBJ2-4; D remains ambiguous. The CDR3 is made up of 13 amino acids. V gave up 5 bases and J gave up 5 bases, with 10 bases separating them. The germline V gene encodes CDR1 LNHDA and CDR2 SQIVND (reference sequence). CDR3 in amino acids: CASSSRGQNIQYF. The DNA for the CDR3 is TGTGCCAGTAGTTCGCGTGGGCAAAACATTCAGTACTTC.

The chain uses TRBV21-1 and TRBJ2-7; the D call TRBD2 from the table was never checked on the DNA. TRBV21-1 has pseudogene status. The CDR3 runs to 16 residues. CDR3 sequence: CASSKVRASPSYEQYV. CDR3 in DNA: TGTGCCAGCAGCAAAGTGCGGGCCTCTCCCTCCTACGAGCAGTACGTC.

The V gene is TRBV15, the J gene TRBJ2-3, with D unresolved. The germline V gene encodes CDR1 LNHNV and CDR2 YYDKDF (reference sequence). There are 15 residues in the CDR3. V was trimmed by 8 bases and J by 2 bases, leaving 17 bases between them. The CDR3 region is CATQSLLGATDTQYF. CDR3 nucleotides: TGTGCCACCCAGTCTCTGTTAGGAGCCACAGATACGCAGTATTTT.